This T cell receptor beta chain was documented in a study of T cells in Graves' hyperthyroidism and ophthalmopathy. Using RNA transcripts as the source, TCR beta CDR3 regions were amplified. An initial round of RT-PCR targeting the TCR CDR3 relied on the HTBI primer set. TCRdb analysed the multiplex PCR reads with MiXCR anew, one entry per CDR3 protein. This sample carries hundreds of thousands of distinct CDR3 sequences, roughly a third of them seen once, and the ten largest clones take 30% to 40%. Uncontrolled infection, other autoimmune disease, pregnancy and lactation each barred patients from inclusion. This clonotype came up many times. This clonotype was sampled from a woman aged 40 to 55 with Graves' hyperthyroidism. The sequencing sample was made of blood.

The CDR3 loop is CASSGGQARTNSPLHF. In nucleotides, the CDR3 is TGTGCCAGCAGTGGGGGACAGGCGAGAACGAATTCACCCCTCCACTTT. The V call is TRBV12-3 or TRBV12-4, the J call TRBJ1-6; 8 bases line up with TRBD1. Trimming removed 5 bases from V and 7 bases from J; junction bases left unmatched: 10. The CDR3 sequence is 16 residues long.